What follows are 6 T cell receptor beta chains derived from one specimen sequenced in a study of tumor-infiltrating lymphocytes in primary liver carcinoma. It was from 20-30 mg of unsorted bulk tissue that RNA and DNA were co-extracted. A constant-region primer served to make TCR beta cDNA from roughly 500 ng total RNA. Library construction for TCR beta comprised three nested multiplex PCR rounds performed with slightly modified ARM-PCR. TRBV1-TRBV30 forward primers paired with a C-beta reverse primer drove the first two PCR rounds, approximately 11 cycles each. TCRdb passed the multiplex PCR reads through MiXCR, listing each CDR3 protein once. The sample comprises more than 60,000 distinct CDR3 sequences, almost 70% of which are singletons, and 25% to 35% rests with the top ten. The specimen sequenced was liver tumor tissue from sampling region 4. This sample's subset: tumor region T4, right-lateral pole. These receptors came from a middle-aged man with primary liver carcinoma and hepatitis B virus infection.

As regards this clonotype: This may come from a read error, since a much larger clone is one base off. The V gene is TRBV12-3 or TRBV12-4, the J gene TRBJ2-3; 7 bases map to TRBD1. V shed 7 bases and J 6 bases; nucleotides not matched to a gene: 7. The CDR3 spans 13 residues. The DNA for the CDR3 is TGTGCCAGCAACACGGTACAGGGGGATACGCAGTATTTT. Protein: CASNTVQGDTQYF.

A word on this clonotype: One end of the junction does not line up with germline, which may come from a read error. This sequence joins TRBV6-5 and TRBJ2-3, with D perhaps matching TRBD1 (5 bases). Germline CDR1 MNHEY, CDR2 SVGAGI. The CDR3 runs to 15 residues. Here the CDR3 reads CASSYSRGLTDAQYF. CDR3 nucleotide sequence: TGTGCCAGCAGTTACAGTAGGGGATTGACAGATGCGCAGTATTTT.

A note on this clonotype: A read error may explain this, as a much larger clone is one base away. This rearrangement joins TRBV7-9 to TRBJ2-3; weak D call: TRBD1 (6 bases). Germline V CDR1 and CDR2: SEHNR, FQNEAQ (reference sequence). The CDR3 is 14 residues long. Trimming removed 4 bases at V and 3 bases at J, with 11 bases between. This CDR3 reads CASSYWGPTDTQYF. The CDR3 DNA is TGTGCCAGCAGCTACTGGGGGCCGACAGATACGCAGTATTTT.

The chain has TRBV11-2 and TRBJ2-7; TRBD2 agrees at 8 bases. This CDR3 region has 18 residues. After removal of 2 bases from V and 4 bases from J, the junction contained 16 bases not matched to a gene. CDR1 is SGHAT, CDR2 FQNNGV, per germline. The CDR3 sequence is CASSLSVEPAGVVYEQYF. The CDR3 region has the DNA TGTGCCAGCAGCTTATCCGTTGAACCAGCGGGAGTGGTGTACGAGCAGTACTTC.

In the case of this clonotype: A much bigger clone sits one base away, suggesting this may be a read error. The missing conserved phenylalanine or tryptophan at the end of this CDR3 makes a read error likely. CDR3 in amino acids: CASSVATGPDTGELFY. The CDR3 coding sequence is TGTGCCAGCAGCGTAGCTACGGGCCCCGACACCGGGGAGCTGTTTTAT. The chain couples TRBV9 to TRBJ2-2, with D hard to call. V shed 0 bases and J shed 3 bases, with 12 bases lying between them. The CDR3 consists of 16 residues. The germline gives CDR1 SGDLS, CDR2 YYNGEE.

This clonotype has only a few counts. An end of the junction does not agree with germline; a read error may underlie this. This chain links TRBV5-1 with TRBJ1-4; TRBD1 agrees at 8 bases. The germline V gene has CDR1 SGHRS and CDR2 YFSETQ. This CDR3 comprises 19 residues. The CDR3 sequence is CASSSGVLGPGQDGEKLSF. For the CDR3, the DNA is TGCGCCAGCAGCTCGGGTGTCTTAGGGCCGGGACAGGACGGTGAAAAACTGTCTTTT.